This T cell receptor beta chain was obtained from a study of cytomegalovirus exposure and HLA in healthy donors. Study details: Earlier, almost 120 million unique TCR beta sequences were recovered from around 190 million T cells by an analysis.

This clone appeared a few times. The antigen remains unidentified. The study's findings and limits: Reported findings show TCR beta sequences accurately forecast HLA-A and HLA-B alleles in most subjects.

At the time of sampling, donors were nominally healthy, though unrecorded immune exposures were likely. The CDR3 contains 17 residues. Germline CDR1 SGDLS, CDR2 YYNGEE. Trimming took 0 bases from V and 2 from J, leaving 16 bases between them. Primers included in the PCR were 60 Vbeta and 13 Jbeta primers. Only in-frame clones appear in the TCRdb table, and some are missing; sequencing was by immunoSEQ multiplex PCR. The table has approximately 150,000 clones, over 60% seen once; the top ten hold around 6%. Specimen: PBMCs. The clonotype was recovered from a woman aged 60-70 years in good health and CMV-seronegative. The chain is built from TRBV9 and TRBJ2-3; a weak D match, TRBD1 (6 bases). The CDR3 loop is CASSVAQGSRTTDTQYF. CDR3 DNA sequence: TGTGCCAGCAGCGTAGCGCAGGGGAGTAGGACCACAGATACGCAGTATTTT.